The rows below give T cell receptor beta chains drawn from one sample of a study of CD8 T cells in ankylosing spondylitis. Each CDR3 protein gets one entry after TCRdb re-called the 5' RACE reads with MiXCR. In the table there are 250,000 to 400,000 distinct CDR3 sequences, around 10% of which are singletons. Sequenced: blood, either unsorted or a sorted T cell fraction (not recorded which). The receptors derive from a female donor with ankylosing spondylitis or in good health (not recorded which). CDR3s include the opening cysteine and the closing phenylalanine or tryptophan. The order of the fields is D gene, J gene, V gene, clone size, CDR3 DNA, CDR3 protein. The D gene is left open where the match is weak. The size field is filled for only some rows; it gives once, few, many or a size class.

D: TRBD1; J: TRBJ2-7; V: TRBV20-1; size: few; DNA: TGCAGTGCTAGAGATGCCGGACAGGGAAACCAGTACTTC; CDR3: CSARDAGQGNQYF
D: -; J: TRBJ2-1; V: TRBV5-1; size: many; DNA: TGCGCCAGCAGCTTGGCCCAGTACAATGAGCAGTTCTTC; CDR3: CASSLAQYNEQFF
D: TRBD1; J: TRBJ2-5; V: TRBV18; size: -; DNA: TGTGCCAGCTCACCTTATCCGGACAGGAAAGAGACCCAGTACTTC; CDR3: CASSPYPDRKETQYF
D: TRBD2; J: TRBJ2-1; V: TRBV24-1; size: many; DNA: TGTGCCACCAGCGAAGCGGGAGGGCCTCGTAATGAGCAGTTCTTC; CDR3: CATSEAGGPRNEQFF
D: -; J: TRBJ2-1; V: TRBV5-1; size: many; DNA: TGCGCCAGCAGCTTGGGCAGGGATGGTGAGCAGTTCTTC; CDR3: CASSLGRDGEQFF
D: TRBD2; J: TRBJ2-3; V: TRBV5-5; size: -; DNA: TGTGCCAGCAGCGGAATAGCGGGGGAGTTCACAGATACGCAGTATTTT; CDR3: CASSGIAGEFTDTQYF
D: -; J: TRBJ1-3; V: TRBV20-1; size: many; DNA: TGCAGTGCTAGGGGTGGAAACACCATATATTTT; CDR3: CSARGGNTIYF
D: -; J: TRBJ2-1; V: TRBV24-1; size: few; DNA: TGTGCCACCAGTGACCCGGGGGCGATAAATGAGCAGTTCTTC; CDR3: CATSDPGAINEQFF
D: TRBD2; J: TRBJ2-2; V: TRBV11-2; size: -; DNA: TGTGCCAGCAGTTCCGATGTGCGACTAGCGGCAAACACCGGGGAGCTGTTTTTT; CDR3: CASSSDVRLAANTGELFF
D: -; J: TRBJ1-5; V: TRBV5-5; size: -; DNA: TGTGCCAGCAGGACTGACACAAATAGCAATCAGCCCCAGCATTTT; CDR3: CASRTDTNSNQPQHF
D: TRBD1; J: TRBJ1-1; V: TRBV15; size: few; DNA: TGTGCCACCAGCGGGACAGGGATATGGGACACTGAAGCTTTCTTT; CDR3: CATSGTGIWDTEAFF
D: -; J: TRBJ2-7; V: TRBV5-1; size: many; DNA: TGCGCCAGCAGCTTGCCGATGAATTACGAGCAGTACTTC; CDR3: CASSLPMNYEQYF
D: TRBD1; J: TRBJ2-7; V: TRBV29-1; size: few; DNA: TGCAGCGTTGATCCGGGACAGCCTAAAACCTACGAGCAGTACTTC; CDR3: CSVDPGQPKTYEQYF
D: -; J: TRBJ2-7; V: TRBV18; size: -; DNA: TGTGCCAGCTCACCGGAACAGGGCACCGAGCAGTACTTC; CDR3: CASSPEQGTEQYF
D: -; J: TRBJ1-4; V: TRBV4-3; size: few; DNA: TGCGCCAGCAGCCGCTGGGGGGGCGGAGTAGAAAATGAAAAACTGTTTTTT; CDR3: CASSRWGGGVENEKLFF
D: -; J: TRBJ2-2; V: TRBV27; size: many; DNA: TGTGCCAGCAGTTTCTGGATGAACACCGGGGAGCTGTTTTTT; CDR3: CASSFWMNTGELFF
D: -; J: TRBJ1-4; V: TRBV7-4; size: many; DNA: TGTGCCAGCGGACTCCACGAAGACTTCAATGAAAAACTGTTTTTT; CDR3: CASGLHEDFNEKLFF
D: -; J: TRBJ2-5; V: TRBV29-1; size: many; DNA: TGCAGCGTCAAGACATCTGGAGAGACCCAGTACTTC; CDR3: CSVKTSGETQYF
D: TRBD2; J: TRBJ2-2; V: TRBV30; size: -; DNA: TGTGCCTGGAGTGTAGGGCTAGCGGGTGTCCGGGAGCTGTTTTTT; CDR3: CAWSVGLAGVRELFF
D: TRBD1; J: TRBJ1-1; V: TRBV20-1; size: few; DNA: TGCAGTGCTAGAGATAGGGACAGGGGGTGGACTGAAGCTTTCTTT; CDR3: CSARDRDRGWTEAFF
D: -; J: TRBJ2-5; V: TRBV12-5; size: many; DNA: TGTGCTAGTGGTTTGGGTCCAGAACTGTACCAAGAGACCCAGTACTTC; CDR3: CASGLGPELYQETQYF
D: -; J: TRBJ1-1; V: TRBV20-1; size: -; DNA: TGCAGTGTCTCCCAGGGTATAAGGGTATTGAACACTGAAGCTTTCTTT; CDR3: CSVSQGIRVLNTEAFF
D: TRBD1; J: TRBJ2-7; V: TRBV4-1; size: many; DNA: TGCGCCAGCAGCCAAGTTATCCCAAAACAGGGGTCCCCGACCTACGAGCAGTACTTC; CDR3: CASSQVIPKQGSPTYEQYF
D: -; J: TRBJ2-3; V: TRBV4-2; size: many; DNA: TGTGCCAGCAGCCAAGTTTGGTCCCCTCAACTCACAGATACGCAGTATTTT; CDR3: CASSQVWSPQLTDTQYF